This T cell receptor beta chain was found in a study of vaccination effects on CD4 cells after COVID-19. This CDR3 comprises 15 residues. Trimming removed 0 bases from V and 5 bases from J; junction bases left unmatched: 4. CDR1 is SGHTA and CDR2 is FQGNSA in the germline V gene. The method was immunoSEQ multiplex PCR; TCRdb's version includes in-frame clones alone and lacks a portion of them. The table lists tens of thousands of clones, roughly 78% of them singletons. Comment on this clone: What it binds is unknown.

Ahead of sequencing, the ViraFEST assay grew antigen-specific CD4+ T cells using viral peptide pools. Following culture for about ten days, CD4+ T cells were isolated. Subjects were given two BNT162b2 or mRNA-1273 vaccine doses. Each culture had half its medium swapped for IL-2 medium on days 3 and 7. The material sequenced was CD4+ T cells from PBMCs cultured with HCoV-OC43 spike peptides, taken after COVID-19 vaccination. Regarding subset: HCoV-OC43 spike overlapping peptide pool stimulation. This sequence joins TRBV7-2 and TRBJ2-5; 9 nucleotides match TRBD2. The receptor was derived from a human donor who received a COVID-19 vaccine. CDR3 in amino acids: CASSLAGLATETQYF. The DNA of the CDR3 is TGTGCCAGCAGCTTAGCGGGACTAGCTACGGAGACCCAGTACTTC.